The T cell receptor (beta chain) described here comes from a study of molecular identifiers for immune sequencing clone quantification. Study-wide results and caveats: Clones with over 20 RNA copies captured over 98% of effector molecules but under 1% of naive ones.

Methods described previously were used for bulk TCR libraries, and listed TCR primers were applied. TCRdb called the PCR reads again in MiXCR, with one record for every CDR3 protein. The table shows around 320,000 distinct CDR3 sequences, with 24% occurring only once. In its sample, this clonotype was seen once. The target antigen is unknown. A much larger clonotype is one base distant, so this may be a read error. Germline values: CDR1 SQVTM, CDR2 ANQGSEA. This CDR3 is 12 amino acids long. The sample comprised naive CD8+ T cells from blood, with Jurkat cell RNA spiked in. Subset of the sample: FACS-sorted CD8+CD4-CCR7+CD45RA+ naive T cells. The rearrangement uses TRBV29-1 and TRBJ2-1; the D is unclear. The clonotype comes from a human donor in good health. Some libraries in this study had Jurkat cell RNA spiked in. The CDR3 sequence: CRVVAVYNEQFF. The DNA for the CDR3 is TGCAGAGTTGTAGCAGTGTACAATGAGCAGTTCTTC.